Each of the 8 T cell receptor beta chains below was sequenced from the same sample in a study of CD8+CD57+ T cells in acquired aplastic anemia. TCR beta VDJ combinations and CDR3 sequences were profiled from genomic DNA. A single record per CDR3 protein comes from TCRdb applying MiXCR to the reads. In the table there are fewer than 250,000 distinct CDR3 sequences, about 53% of which are singletons. What was sequenced was sorted CD4+, CD8+, or CD8+CD57+ T cells (not recorded which) from PBMCs. All receptors come from a human donor in good health, serving as a control.

The gene calls are TRBV7-9 and TRBJ1-6; weak D call: TRBD1 (6 bases). Germline V gene data show CDR1 as SEHNR and CDR2 as FQNEAQ (reference sequence). The CDR3 has 17 amino acids. V lost 5 bases to trimming and J lost 10 bases, with 24 bases between them. CDR3 DNA sequence: TGTGCCAGCAGCGTACAAGGGGGGGCAGGCGGACGGTCACCCCTCCACTTT. Translating gives CASSVQGGAGGRSPLHF.

In regard to this clonotype: No conserved phenylalanine or tryptophan ends this CDR3, so it is likely a read error. The limits of the CDR3 on the DNA are not certain, so only TCRdb's listed CDR3 is given. This chain joins TRBV7-2 and TRBJ1-6; the D segment call TRBD1 is taken from the table without a DNA check. The CDR3 contains 9 residues when both ends are counted. CDR1 is SGHTA, CDR2 FQGNSA, per germline. Here the CDR3 reads CASSLDPDS.

This clonotype was seen at least ten times. The V call is TRBV5-1, the J call TRBJ1-1, with D perhaps TRBD1 (5 bases). V was pared by 5 bases and J by 1 base, with 12 bases between. Per germline, CDR1 SGHRS and CDR2 YFSETQ. The CDR3 runs 14 residues. The CDR3 region has the DNA TGCGCCAGCAGAAGCGACAGCTCGAACACTGAAGCTTTCTTT. Encoded protein: CASRSDSSNTEAFF.

This clonotype showed up many times. The chain links TRBV4-1 to TRBJ2-3; no clear D. The germline V gene has CDR1 MGHRA and CDR2 YSYEKL. The V gene lost 2 bases and the J gene lost 0 bases, with 3 bases spanning the gap. The CDR3 is 13 residues long. The CDR3 spells CASSQQSTDTQYF. CDR3 coding DNA: TGCGCCAGCAGCCAACAAAGCACAGATACGCAGTATTTT.

This clonotype was detected only a few times. This chain joins TRBV6-2 or TRBV6-3 and TRBJ1-5, with a possible D match to TRBD1 (6 bases). V was clipped by 4 bases and J by 0 bases, with 25 bases between them. There are 20 residues in the CDR3. Germline V gives CDR1 MNHEY, CDR2 SVGEGT. The DNA of the CDR3 is TGTGCCAGCAGTTTCGGCTTAGGGGGAATATCCCCAAATAGCAATCAGCCCCAGCATTTT. Protein: CASSFGLGGISPNSNQPQHF.

In its sample, this clonotype was seen many times. This rearrangement joins TRBV5-4 to TRBJ1-1, with D perhaps TRBD1 (5 bases). The CDR3 extends over 14 amino acids. V dropped 4 bases and J dropped 6 bases, with 16 bases sitting between them. CDR1 SGHNT and CDR2 YYREEE come from the germline V gene (reference sequence). This chain's CDR3 is CASSRGLSGAEAFF. The DNA of the CDR3 is TGTGCCAGCAGCCGGGGACTGAGTGGGGCTGAAGCTTTCTTT.

This clonotype was seen ten or more times. This chain uses TRBV20-1 with TRBJ2-7; no clear D gene. This CDR3 has 11 residues. CDR1 is DFQATT, CDR2 SNEGSKA, per germline (reference sequence). Deletions cut 1 base from V and 2 bases from J, with 3 bases between. The CDR3 region has the DNA TGCAGTGCTAGAGCTACCTACGAGCAGTACTTC. Its translation: CSARATYEQYF.

This clonotype has at least ten counts. The chain carries TRBV7-2 and TRBJ2-5; D is unresolved. The CDR3 length is 13 residues. Between the trimmed V and J ends, which lost 5 bases and 3 bases, there was a span of 10 bases. Germline CDR1 reads SGHTA; CDR2 reads FQGNSA. CDR3 nucleotides: TGTGCCAGCAGCCGATATACGGAAGAGACCCAGTACTTC. Residues: CASSRYTEETQYF.